These 13 T cell receptor beta chains were all obtained from the same sample, sequenced in a study of Graves' ophthalmopathy and Graves' hyperthyroidism. RNA transcripts were the template, and TCR beta CDR3 regions were amplified from them. HTBI primers primed a first-round RT-PCR, and a second-round multiplex PCR followed. TCRdb passed the multiplex PCR reads through MiXCR, listing each CDR3 protein once. In the table there are approximately 500,000 distinct CDR3 sequences, approximately 15% of which are singletons. The sequencing input was blood. The receptors here all came from a woman younger than 45 with Graves' ophthalmopathy.

This clonotype showed up many times. The chain links TRBV24-1 to TRBJ2-5, with TRBD2 identical over 12 bases. V lost 4 bases to trimming and J lost 1 base; unmatched junction nucleotides: 6. CDR1 KGHDR and CDR2 SFDVKD come from the germline V gene. The CDR3 sequence is 17 residues long. The CDR3 nucleotides are TGTGCCACCAGTGACCGTTGGACTAGCGGGGTCCAAGAGACCCAGTACTTC. Translation gives CATSDRWTSGVQETQYF.

V gene TRBV28 combines with J gene TRBJ1-2; tentative D call: TRBD1 (5 bases). V lost 7 bases and J 4 bases, leaving 22 bases between the germline ends. The CDR3 length is 16 residues. CDR1 and CDR2 from the germline V gene are MDHEN and SYDVKM. CDR3 loop: CASNPTWAGTVYGYTF. CDR3 sequence (DNA): TGTGCCAGCAACCCAACCTGGGCCGGGACGGTCTATGGCTACACCTTC.

This clonotype came up many times. This chain connects TRBV25-1 to TRBJ1-6, with D hard to call. The V gene lost 1 base and the J gene lost 6 bases, with 13 bases spanning the gap. Germline assignment: CDR1 MGHDK and CDR2 SYGVNS. The CDR3 totals 16 residues. The CDR3 region has the DNA TGTGCCAGCAGTGAATCTCGCGGGTCGTCTAATTCACCCCTCCACTTT. It translates to CASSESRGSSNSPLHF.

There are many counts of this clonotype. The chain carries TRBV19 and TRBJ1-2; maybe TRBD1 (5 bases). V was cut by 2 bases and J by 3 bases, with 13 bases left in between. CDR1 LNHDA and CDR2 SQIVND come from the germline V gene (reference sequence). The CDR3 extends over 15 amino acids. This chain's CDR3 is CASSITVQGDYGYTF. The CDR3 DNA reads as TGTGCCAGTAGTATAACCGTCCAGGGCGACTATGGCTACACCTTC.

The sample holds a few counts of this clonotype. This may be a read error, as it is one base from a much larger clone. The chain combines TRBV15 with TRBJ2-5, with a weak D call TRBD2 (6 bases). CDR1 is LNHNV, CDR2 YYDKDF, per germline (reference sequence). There are 15 residues in the CDR3. The CDR3 DNA reads as TGTGTCACCAGCGGCCTAGGGAGGTTTACGGAGACCCAGTACTTC. This encodes CVTSGLGRFTETQYF.

This clonotype was picked up many times. The chain links TRBV7-2 to TRBJ2-2; 8 positions agree with TRBD1. Germline CDR1 and CDR2: SGHTA and FQGNSA. The CDR3 is 19 amino acids. V dropped 5 bases and J dropped 6; count of bases not matched to a gene: 20. CDR3 residues: CASSRRYQYRTGLAGELFF. CDR3 bases: TGTGCCAGCAGCCGACGATATCAGTATCGGACAGGGTTGGCCGGGGAGCTGTTTTTT. Filled out from reference TRBV7-2 and TRBJ2-2, the complete variable domain reads GAGVSQSPSNKVTEKGKDVELRCDPISGHTALYWYRQSLGQGLEFLIYFQGNSAPDKSGLPSDRFSAERTGGSVSTLTIQRTQQEDSAVYLCASSRRYQYRTGLAGELFFGEGSRLTVL.

This clonotype was counted many times. The V call is TRBV12-3 or TRBV12-4, the J call TRBJ2-6; no clear D gene. V was clipped by 6 bases and J by 0 bases, with 12 bases between them. The CDR3 has 16 amino acids. The CDR3: CASSPSSSSGANVLTF. The CDR3 DNA sequence: TGTGCCAGCAGCCCTTCGTCCAGCTCTGGGGCCAACGTCCTGACTTTC.

This clonotype has ten or more counts. The J gene is TRBJ2-7, the V gene TRBV5-1, with D perhaps assigned TRBD1 or TRBD2 (5 bases each). This CDR3 comprises 14 residues. V was trimmed by 1 base and J by 6 bases, leaving 14 bases between them. CDR1 SGHRS and CDR2 YFSETQ come from the germline V gene. CDR3: CASSLRGRESEQYF. CDR3 in DNA: TGCGCCAGCAGCTTGAGGGGCAGGGAGTCCGAGCAGTACTTC.

This clonotype was observed a few times. V and J are TRBV4-1 and TRBJ1-5, with D tentatively TRBD1 (5 bases). CDR3 length: 16 amino acids. The V end was cut by 0 bases, the J end by 0 bases, with 9 bases between. CDR1 MGHRA and CDR2 YSYEKL come from the germline V gene. CDR3 sequence reads: CASSQDNGASNQPQHF. CDR3 in DNA: TGCGCCAGCAGCCAAGATAACGGGGCTAGCAATCAGCCCCAGCATTTT.

This clonotype has ten or more counts. CDR3 bases: TGTGCCAGCAGTGAATGGTCGGGGCAGGGGGGTTTTGGCTACACCTTC. Amino acids: CASSEWSGQGGFGYTF. J is TRBJ1-2 and V is TRBV2; 7 nucleotides match TRBD1. CDR1 and CDR2 from the germline V gene are SNHLY and FYNNEI. With V trimmed by 2 bases and J by 7 bases, 13 bases remained unmatched. The CDR3 spans 16 residues.

This clonotype came up many times. The chain couples TRBV12-3 or TRBV12-4 to TRBJ2-7, with no clear D. The CDR3 contains 11 residues. Deletions cut 4 bases from V and 6 bases from J, with 7 bases between. In DNA, the CDR3 is TGTGCCAGCAGTTACCGGACCGAGCAGTACTTC. It specifies CASSYRTEQYF.

Many counts were recorded for this clonotype. This may arise from a read error, as a much more abundant clone is one base away. This chain connects TRBV7-8 to TRBJ1-1, with D tentatively TRBD1 (6 bases). Trimming pared 5 bases from V and 6 bases from J, leaving 16 bases between. The germline V gene encodes CDR1 SGHVS and CDR2 FQNEAQ. CDR3 length equals 14 residues. CDR3 nucleotides: TGTGCCAGCAGCGCGACAGGAGATAACGCTGAAGCTTTCTTT. Amino acid sequence: CASSATGDNAEAFF.

The table lists this clonotype with a few counts. The J gene is TRBJ2-5, the V gene TRBV19; D might be TRBD1 (8 bases). V was trimmed by 0 bases and J by 5 bases, leaving 13 bases between them. The CDR3 is 15 residues long. Germline CDR1 is LNHDA and CDR2 is SQIVND (reference sequence). CDR3 nucleotide sequence: TGTGCCAGTAGTATAGATGACAGGGGAGGGGAGACCCAGTACTTC. Protein: CASSIDDRGGETQYF.